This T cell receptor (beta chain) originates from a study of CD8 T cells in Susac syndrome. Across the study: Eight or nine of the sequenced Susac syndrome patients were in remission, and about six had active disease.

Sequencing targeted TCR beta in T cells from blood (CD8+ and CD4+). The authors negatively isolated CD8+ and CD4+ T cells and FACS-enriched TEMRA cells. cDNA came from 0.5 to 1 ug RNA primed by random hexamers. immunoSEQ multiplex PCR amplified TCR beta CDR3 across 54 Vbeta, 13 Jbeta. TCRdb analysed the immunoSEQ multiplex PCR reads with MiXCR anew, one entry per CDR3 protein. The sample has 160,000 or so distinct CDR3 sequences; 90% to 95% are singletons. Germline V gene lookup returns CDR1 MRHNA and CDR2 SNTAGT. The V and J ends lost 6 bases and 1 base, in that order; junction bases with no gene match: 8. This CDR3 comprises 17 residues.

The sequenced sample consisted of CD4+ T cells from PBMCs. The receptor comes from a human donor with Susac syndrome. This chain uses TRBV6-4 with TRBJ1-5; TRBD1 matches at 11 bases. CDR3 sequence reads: CASSGGQGVGSNQPQHF. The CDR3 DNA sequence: TGTGCCAGCAGCGGGGGACAGGGGGTAGGGAGCAATCAGCCCCAGCATTTT.